This T cell receptor (beta chain) originates from a study of T cells in localized non-small cell lung cancer. The V gene lost 0 bases and the J gene lost 7 bases, with 10 bases spanning the gap. The CDR3 length is 13 residues. Germline V gene data show CDR1 as SGHNT and CDR2 as YYREEE (reference sequence). Here immunoSEQ multiplex PCR was the method, and the copy in TCRdb shows in-frame clones only, minus some. The top ten clones hold less than 20% of a sample with roughly 48,000 clones, around 77% of them seen once. The chain has TRBV5-4 and TRBJ1-2; no definite D call. This material consisted of peripheral blood, taken before any cancer treatment. The clonotype was recovered from a man aged 40 to 69 with stage I squamous cell lung carcinoma. CDR3 in amino acids: CASSLAGSGGYTF. The CDR3 DNA follows: TGTGCCAGCAGCTTGGCTGGTTCTGGTGGCTACACCTTC.